These T cell receptor beta chains were read from a single sample in a study of blood T cell repertoires in COVID-19. Method: immunoSEQ multiplex PCR; TCRdb's copy keeps in-frame clones and lacks some. The sample holds about 340,000 clones, around 83% seen once. Sequences were obtained from peripheral blood. The source of these receptors is a man aged 30 to 45 with active or convalescent COVID-19. Both conserved end residues are part of each CDR3. The D gene is left open where the match is weak. Part of the rows lack a size; the others show once, few, many or a class for expanded clones.

TRBV7-3	few	NA	TRBJ2-2	CASSSPGIGELFF	TGTGCCAGCAGTTCACCGGGGATCGGGGAGCTGTTTTTT
TRBV7-9	NA	NA	TRBJ2-7	CASSSTPVWSEQYF	TGTGCCAGCAGCTCCACCCCGGTCTGGTCCGAGCAGTACTTC
TRBV7-9	few	NA	TRBJ2-5	CASSSSRRRLQETQYF	TGTGCCAGCAGCTCTTCTAGGAGGCGGCTACAAGAGACCCAGTACTTC
TRBV4-3	NA	TRBD2	TRBJ2-1	CASSQQGLAGGQGEQFF	TGCGCCAGCAGCCAACAGGGACTAGCGGGAGGGCAGGGTGAGCAGTTCTTC
TRBV10-3	NA	NA	TRBJ2-5	CAISESGRGQYF	TGTGCCATCAGTGAGTCTGGTAGGGGACAGTACTTC
TRBV9	few	NA	TRBJ1-4	CASSTPEGVNEKLFF	TGTGCCAGCAGTACCCCCGAGGGCGTTAATGAAAAACTGTTTTTT
TRBV7-2	NA	NA	TRBJ1-1	CASSLAGQALNTEAFF	TGTGCCAGCAGCTTAGCCGGTCAGGCCCTGAACACTGAAGCTTTCTTT
TRBV19	NA	TRBD1	TRBJ1-2	CASTWAGGVGYTF	TGTGCCAGTACTTGGGCAGGGGGCGTTGGCTACACCTTC
TRBV6-2/TRBV6-3	NA	TRBD1	TRBJ1-5	CASSSAGQGYQPQHF	TGTGCCAGCAGTTCCGCGGGACAGGGGTATCAGCCCCAGCATTTT
TRBV20-1	NA	NA	TRBJ2-3	CSASLADTQYF	TGCAGTGCTAGTCTCGCAGATACGCAGTATTTT
TRBV9	NA	NA	TRBJ2-5	CASSKDEGVGTGTQYF	TGTGCCAGCAGCAAAGACGAGGGCGTAGGAACCGGGACCCAGTACTTC
TRBV11-2	NA	TRBD1	TRBJ2-5	CASSLLGQPQETQYF	TGTGCCAGCAGCTTATTGGGACAGCCCCAAGAGACCCAGTACTTC
TRBV11-3	NA	TRBD2	TRBJ2-1	CASSLEEGGEQFF	TGTGCCAGCAGCTTAGAGGAGGGAGGGGAGCAGTTCTTC
TRBV3-1/TRBV3-2	NA	NA	TRBJ1-3	CASSQDGASAGNTIYF	TGTGCCAGCAGCCAAGATGGGGCGTCGGCTGGAAACACCATATATTTT
TRBV6-2/TRBV6-3	NA	TRBD2	TRBJ2-7	CASSPRAGRYEQYF	TGTGCCAGCAGTCCCCGAGCGGGACGCTACGAGCAGTACTTC
TRBV4-3	NA	TRBD1	TRBJ1-5	CASSQDLTGHQPQHF	TGCGCCAGCAGCCAAGATCTGACAGGGCATCAGCCCCAGCATTTT
TRBV29-1	NA	NA	TRBJ1-1	CSSKQGGDTEAFF	TGCAGCTCAAAACAGGGAGGGGACACTGAAGCTTTCTTT
TRBV5-1	NA	NA	TRBJ2-3	CASSFAARVTDTQYF	TGCGCCAGCAGCTTCGCGGCCCGGGTTACAGATACGCAGTATTTT
TRBV7-2	NA	NA	TRBJ2-6	CASSFNGANVLTF	TGTGCCAGCAGCTTTAATGGGGCCAACGTCCTGACTTTC
TRBV19	NA	NA	TRBJ2-7	CASSSSGTREEQYF	TGTGCCAGTAGTAGCTCCGGGACACGAGAAGAGCAGTACTTC
TRBV6-4	NA	NA	TRBJ2-2	CASRRGNTGELFF	TGTGCCAGCAGGCGGGGAAACACCGGGGAGCTGTTTTTT
TRBV6-1	NA	TRBD1	TRBJ2-1	CASSEARTGANEQFF	TGTGCCAGCAGTGAAGCGCGCACAGGGGCCAATGAGCAGTTCTTC
TRBV6-5	NA	NA	TRBJ1-6	CASSYSGVGNSPLHF	TGTGCCAGCAGTTACTCAGGGGTGGGGAATTCACCCCTCCACTTT
TRBV6-5	NA	TRBD1	TRBJ1-6	CASSSGQGPYNSPLHF	TGTGCCAGCAGTTCGGGACAGGGCCCCTATAATTCACCCCTCCACTTT
TRBV27	once	NA	TRBJ1-3	CASGPRASGNTIYF	TGTGCCAGCGGTCCCAGGGCATCTGGAAACACCATATATTTT
TRBV29-1	few	NA	TRBJ1-1	CSVGGEGTEAFF	TGCAGCGTTGGCGGGGAAGGAACTGAAGCTTTCTTT
TRBV30	NA	NA	TRBJ1-4	CAWSRQGWEKLFF	TGTGCCTGGAGCAGACAAGGATGGGAAAAACTGTTTTTT
TRBV18	NA	TRBD1	TRBJ1-4	CASSRTGTNSNEKLFF	TGTGCCAGCTCACGGACAGGGACGAACTCTAATGAAAAACTGTTTTTT
TRBV15	NA	TRBD2	TRBJ2-3	CATSTGLAGGRQMVDTQYF	TGTGCCACCAGCACGGGACTAGCGGGGGGTCGGCAAATGGTAGATACGCAGTATTTT
TRBV12-3/TRBV12-4	NA	NA	TRBJ1-1	CASRLGGLTEAFF	TGTGCCAGCAGGCTCGGGGGGCTGACTGAAGCTTTCTTT
TRBV5-1	NA	NA	TRBJ1-1	CASSLRGGPKMNTEAFF	TGCGCCAGCAGTCTCCGGGGGGGTCCAAAGATGAACACTGAAGCTTTCTTT
TRBV9	NA	NA	TRBJ1-5	CASSVGGAQEPQHF	TGTGCCAGCAGCGTAGGTGGGGCTCAAGAGCCCCAGCATTTT
TRBV4-1	NA	TRBD1	TRBJ1-1	CASSQKQGANTEAFF	TGCGCCAGCAGCCAAAAACAGGGGGCAAACACTGAAGCTTTCTTT
TRBV18	NA	TRBD2	TRBJ2-7	CASSNERRGTGSEQYF	TGTGCCAGCTCAAACGAAAGGCGGGGGACCGGATCCGAGCAGTACTTC
TRBV28	NA	TRBD2	TRBJ2-7	CASSLPGTKSYEQYF	TGTGCCAGCAGTTTGCCCGGGACTAAGAGCTACGAGCAGTACTTC
TRBV10-3	NA	TRBD2	TRBJ2-2	CAIGAMTSESNGELFF	TGTGCCATTGGGGCAATGACTAGCGAGAGCAACGGGGAGCTGTTTTTT
TRBV7-9	NA	NA	TRBJ1-1	CASSLGQGSTEAFF	TGTGCCAGCAGCTTAGGGCAGGGCAGCACTGAAGCTTTCTTT
TRBV5-4	NA	TRBD2	TRBJ2-3	CASSLLVTSGITDTQYF	TGTGCCAGCAGCTTGTTAGTGACTAGCGGGATCACAGATACGCAGTATTTT
TRBV24-1	NA	NA	TRBJ2-7	CATSDLTPDGVYEQYF	TGTGCCACCAGTGATTTGACCCCGGACGGGGTCTACGAGCAGTACTTC
TRBV6-5	NA	NA	TRBJ1-2	CASSNSIWGREGYTF	TGTGCCAGCAGTAATAGTATATGGGGCCGGGAGGGCTACACCTTC
TRBV12-3/TRBV12-4	NA	NA	TRBJ1-2	CASSLSGGSGYTF	TGTGCCAGCAGTTTAAGTGGAGGGAGCGGCTACACCTTC
TRBV6-2/TRBV6-3	NA	NA	TRBJ1-1	CASSHALRAFF	TGTGCCAGCAGTCACGCCTTGCGGGCTTTCTTT
TRBV7-2	NA	NA	TRBJ2-7	CASSLTQGDYEQYF	TGTGCCAGCAGCTTAACGCAAGGGGACTACGAGCAGTACTTC
TRBV20-1	NA	NA	TRBJ1-2	CSLGNYGYTF	TGCAGCCTCGGGAACTATGGCTACACCTTC
TRBV3-1/TRBV3-2	NA	TRBD1	TRBJ1-2	CASSHAGTGGDGYTF	TGTGCCAGCAGCCATGCCGGGACAGGGGGCGACGGCTACACCTTC
TRBV30	NA	TRBD1	TRBJ1-1	CAWGQGETEAFF	TGTGCCTGGGGACAGGGCGAAACTGAAGCTTTCTTT